This T cell receptor (beta chain) was sequenced in a study of identical twins. The trim removed 5 bases at V and 9 bases at J, leaving 13 bases unmatched. CDR3 length: 16 residues. cDNA carried unique molecular identifiers, and a universal primer site was added by template switching. MiXCR was run by TCRdb on the 5' RACE reads, yielding one entry per CDR3 protein. This table holds under 1 million distinct CDR3 sequences, 9% to 15% found once. This clonotype was seen at least ten times. These data also featured in a second study, about yellow fever vaccine responses in identical twins.

This sequence originates from a woman younger than 30 in good health. The chain joins TRBV12-3 or TRBV12-4 to TRBJ2-2; TRBD2 matches at 9 bases. Sequencing input: PBMCs. This CDR3 is CASSLHLAGGPRELFF. CDR3 nucleotides: TGTGCCAGCAGTCTCCATCTCGCGGGAGGGCCAAGGGAGCTGTTTTTT.